This is a list of T cell receptor beta chains from one sample in a study of blood T cells in healthy people across ages. Using its own MiXCR run on the 5' RACE reads, TCRdb lists one record per CDR3 protein. The profile shows 1.5 million or so distinct CDR3 sequences, roughly two fifths of them singletons. The sample taken for sequencing was blood. These receptors all come from a woman younger than 35 in good health. Each CDR3 is given with its conserved first and last residue. The D gene is left open where the match is weak. Expanded clones get a size class; other rows say once, few or many, or leave the size out.

size	D	V	J	CDR3	DNA
.	TRBD1	TRBV28	TRBJ1-6	CASSSGQGIFYNSPLHF	TGTGCCAGCAGTTCGGGACAGGGGATCTTCTATAATTCACCTCTCCACTTT
.	.	TRBV7-6	TRBJ2-3	CASSLPRDSLSSTDAQYF	TGTGCCAGCAGCTTACCCCGGGACTCTCTTTCTAGCACAGATGCGCAGTATTTT
.	TRBD2	TRBV7-9	TRBJ2-7	CASSPAQAGGYNEQYF	TGTGCCAGCAGCCCTGCCCAAGCGGGGGGTTACAATGAGCAGTACTTC
.	.	TRBV18	TRBJ2-3	CASSPPLEGGTDTQYF	TGTGCCAGCTCACCACCGTTGGAGGGCGGCACAGATACGCAGTATTTT
.	.	TRBV29-1	TRBJ2-7	CSVEARLRRDNEQYF	TGCAGCGTTGAAGCAAGGCTTAGAAGGGACAATGAGCAGTACTTC
.	.	TRBV11-2	TRBJ2-5	CASSLDPYRVNLAQETQYF	TGTGCCAGCAGCTTAGATCCTTACAGGGTTAATCTAGCCCAAGAGACCCAGTACTTC
.	.	TRBV21-1	TRBJ2-4	CAGSKALSAGRVKNIQYF	TGTGCCGGCAGCAAAGCGCTTTCCGCAGGGAGGGTCAAAAACATTCAGTACTTC
.	.	TRBV20-1	TRBJ2-6	CSSSSSGANVLTF	TGCAGTTCCAGCTCCTCTGGGGCCAACGTCCTGACTTTC
few	TRBD2	TRBV20-1	TRBJ2-3	CSARVRTSGTDTQYF	TGCAGTGCTAGAGTCAGGACTAGCGGCACAGATACGCAGTATTTT
few	TRBD1	TRBV7-9	TRBJ2-1	CASSSDRGLYDEQFF	TGTGCCAGCAGCTCGGACAGGGGGCTCTACGATGAGCAGTTCTTC
once	.	TRBV25-1	TRBJ1-5	CASSDRGNHQPQHF	TGTGCCAGCAGTGACAGAGGGAATCACCAGCCCCAGCATTTT
.	.	TRBV29-1	TRBJ2-6	CSVESGANVLTF	TGCAGCGTTGAATCCGGGGCCAACGTCCTGACTTTC
many	TRBD1	TRBV2	TRBJ1-4	CASRNRGLREKLFF	TGTGCCAGCAGGAACAGGGGGCTGCGTGAAAAACTGTTTTTT
few	TRBD1	TRBV4-3	TRBJ2-7	CASSHGRDSSYEQYF	TGCGCCAGCAGCCATGGACGGGACAGTTCCTACGAGCAGTACTTC
.	.	TRBV24-1	TRBJ2-1	CATSEGAYSEQFF	TGTGCCACCAGTGAGGGGGCTTACAGTGAGCAGTTCTTC
.	TRBD1	TRBV5-1	TRBJ2-5	CASSGRTGKEETQYF	TGCGCCAGCAGCGGAAGGACAGGGAAAGAGGAGACCCAGTACTTC
.	TRBD2	TRBV2	TRBJ2-2	CASRTGTTTGELFF	TGTGCCAGCAGGACCGGGACTACCACCGGGGAGCTGTTTTTT
.	.	TRBV20-1	TRBJ2-7	CSAPMSSYEQYF	TGCAGTGCTCCTATGAGCTCCTACGAGCAGTACTTC
.	.	TRBV7-2	TRBJ1-2	CASSLKILTLGGYTF	TGTGCCAGCAGCTTAAAGATCCTGACACTAGGAGGCTACACCTTC
.	.	TRBV20-1	TRBJ2-7	CSAPRRQGRYEQYF	TGCAGTGCCCCCCGCAGGCAGGGGCGGTACGAGCAGTACTTC
.	TRBD2	TRBV20-1	TRBJ2-7	CSARAPFAGGPFYNEQYF	TGCAGTGCTAGAGCCCCCTTTGCGGGAGGGCCTTTTTACAATGAGCAGTACTTC
.	.	TRBV7-2	TRBJ2-5	CASSLGPGVEKTQYF	TGTGCCAGCAGCTTAGGTCCGGGAGTGGAGAAGACCCAGTACTTC
.	.	TRBV18	TRBJ2-7	CASSPGHQNYEQYF	TGTGCCAGCTCACCGGGACACCAGAACTACGAGCAGTACTTC
.	.	TRBV7-2	TRBJ1-5	CASSTQWFGNQPQHF	TGTGCCAGCAGCACCCAATGGTTCGGCAATCAGCCCCAGCATTTT
.	TRBD2	TRBV20-1	TRBJ2-3	CSVGTSGRFSDTQYF	TGCAGTGTCGGGACTAGCGGGAGGTTCTCAGATACGCAGTATTTT
few	.	TRBV7-9	TRBJ1-1	CASSFSEAFF	TGTGCCAGCAGCTTTTCTGAAGCTTTCTTT
few	.	TRBV18	TRBJ2-5	CASSPVTRGETQYF	TGTGCCAGCTCACCAGTGACGAGGGGCGAGACCCAGTACTTC
.	.	TRBV6-5	TRBJ1-1	CASSYEGRLNTEAFF	TGTGCCAGCAGTTACGAGGGCCGGCTGAACACTGAAGCTTTCTTT
.	.	TRBV6-2/TRBV6-3	TRBJ2-1	CASSPGHSFYEQFF	TGTGCCAGCAGTCCAGGACACTCTTTCTATGAGCAGTTCTTC
.	.	TRBV6-5	TRBJ2-5	CASSDRGTETQYF	TGTGCCAGCAGTGACCGGGGTACAGAGACCCAGTACTTC
.	TRBD1	TRBV6-6	TRBJ1-2	CASTKGQAGYGYTF	TGTGCCAGCACAAAGGGACAGGCGGGCTATGGCTACACCTTC
.	.	TRBV18	TRBJ1-4	CASSPHPGGGEKLFF	TGTGCCAGCTCACCACACCCGGGAGGCGGTGAAAAACTGTTTTTT
few	.	TRBV20-1	TRBJ1-1	CSAPLGNTEAFF	TGCAGTGCTCCTCTAGGTAACACTGAAGCTTTCTTT
few	.	TRBV5-4	TRBJ2-3	CASSQAQGRPDTQYF	TGTGCCAGCAGCCAGGCACAGGGAAGGCCAGATACGCAGTATTTT
.	.	TRBV30	TRBJ2-1	CAWSPSVEEQFF	TGTGCCTGGAGTCCCAGCGTCGAGGAGCAGTTCTTC
.	.	TRBV20-1	TRBJ2-7	CSAARPPYEQYF	TGCAGTGCTGCCCGTCCACCCTACGAGCAGTACTTC
.	.	TRBV4-1	TRBJ1-2	CASSPPDKSYGYTF	TGCGCCAGCAGCCCGCCCGACAAAAGCTATGGCTACACCTTC
few	.	TRBV28	TRBJ2-7	CASSWDTRYEQYF	TGTGCCAGCAGTTGGGACACACGCTACGAGCAGTACTTC
few	.	TRBV13	TRBJ2-1	CASSGRQGEQFF	TGTGCCAGCAGCGGTCGGCAGGGCGAGCAGTTCTTC
.	TRBD2	TRBV9	TRBJ2-1	CASSPRLASGGGYNEQFF	TGTGCCAGCAGCCCCCGATTGGCTAGCGGGGGGGGATACAATGAGCAGTTCTTC
.	TRBD2	TRBV5-1	TRBJ2-7	CASSLGGNRRLLDNEQYF	TGCGCCAGCAGCCTGGGAGGGAACCGGCGCCTATTAGACAATGAGCAGTACTTC
few	TRBD1	TRBV6-4	TRBJ2-3	CASSAGQADTQYF	TGTGCCAGCAGTGCTGGACAGGCAGATACGCAGTATTTT
.	TRBD2	TRBV28	TRBJ2-7	CASSRKWREGLYNEQYF	TGTGCCAGCAGTCGGAAATGGCGGGAGGGCCTATACAATGAGCAGTACTTC
.	.	TRBV20-1	TRBJ2-7	CSAPHGESSYNEQYF	TGCAGTGCTCCTCACGGGGAAAGCTCCTACAATGAGCAGTACTTC